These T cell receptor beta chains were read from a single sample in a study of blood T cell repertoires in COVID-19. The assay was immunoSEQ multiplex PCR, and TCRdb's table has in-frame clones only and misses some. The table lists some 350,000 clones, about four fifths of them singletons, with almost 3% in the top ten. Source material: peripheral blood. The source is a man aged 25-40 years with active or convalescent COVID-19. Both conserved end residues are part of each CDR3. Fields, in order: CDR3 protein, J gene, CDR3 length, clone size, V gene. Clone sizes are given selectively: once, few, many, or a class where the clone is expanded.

CASSYRGSNQPQHF,TRBJ1-5,14,-,TRBV6-5
CASSSVGREQYF,TRBJ2-7,12,-,TRBV5-4
CASSQEMGWGLEKLFF,TRBJ1-4,16,few,TRBV4-2
CASSSRTSGRAPDTQYF,TRBJ2-3,17,-,TRBV7-2
CASSLTFQGPQHF,TRBJ1-5,13,once,TRBV7-6
CASSLRGFTEAFF,TRBJ1-1,13,-,TRBV28
CASSQKGFLNEQFF,TRBJ2-1,14,-,TRBV19
CASSRLAEPYNEQFF,TRBJ2-1,15,-,TRBV5-4
CASSQVSAGLLSYEQYF,TRBJ2-7,17,once,TRBV4-2
CASSLAGGSSYEQYF,TRBJ2-7,15,few,TRBV7-2